The 25 T cell receptor beta chains listed next were all sequenced from one sample in a study of T cell clones after liver transplantation. This table comes from immunoSEQ multiplex PCR, and its TCRdb copy is limited to in-frame clones, with some not included. The sample gives 75,000 to 85,000 clones, roughly 80% of which show up once; 2.8% is in the top ten. Sequences were derived from CD4+ T cells from blood, sampled at the 22-month timepoint. The origin of the receptors is a human patient who received a liver transplant. Some T cells may be provided by the graft donor.

The chain uses TRBV7-2 and TRBJ2-3, with a possible D match to TRBD2 (7 bases). This CDR3 region has 15 residues. With 1 base removed from V and 4 bases from J, the gap between germline ends came to 12 bases. Germline CDR1 SGHTA, CDR2 FQGNSA. CDR3 coding DNA: TGTGCCAGCAGCTTAGGGGCGGGGGCCTCAGATACGCAGTATTTT. It translates to CASSLGAGASDTQYF.

The chain has TRBV6-1 and TRBJ2-1; D remains unclear. Trimming removed 5 bases at V and 7 bases at J, with 6 bases between. Per germline, CDR1 MNHNS and CDR2 SASEGT. The CDR3 runs 11 residues. CDR3 in DNA: TGTGCCAGCAGTTACGGGAATGAGCAGTTCTTC. Translated, it gives CASSYGNEQFF.

This sequence joins TRBV14 and TRBJ1-1, with D possibly being TRBD1 (5 bases). Between the trimmed V and J ends, which lost 6 bases and 5 bases, there was a span of 13 bases. CDR3 size: 13 residues. Per the germline V gene, CDR1 is SGHDN and CDR2 is FVKESK. This CDR3 reads CASRPGGRTEAFF. DNA for the CDR3: TGTGCCAGCAGGCCGGGGGGAAGGACTGAAGCTTTCTTT.

The rearrangement joins TRBV19 to TRBJ2-5; D is undetermined. From germline, CDR1 is LNHDA and CDR2 SQIVND (reference sequence). Trimming pared 3 bases from V and 2 bases from J, leaving 4 bases between. The CDR3 is 12 residues long. CDR3 nucleotide sequence: TGTGCCAGTAGTATTAAACAAGAGACCCAGTACTTC. Its translation is CASSIKQETQYF. The full variable domain, its missing parts supplied by reference TRBV19 and TRBJ2-5, is DGGITQSPKYLFRKEGQNVTLSCEQNLNHDAMYWYRQDPGQGLRLIYYSQIVNDFQKGDIAEGYSVSREKKESFPLTVTSAQKNPTAFYLCASSIKQETQYFGPGTRLLVL.

The chain joins TRBV19 to TRBJ2-3; TRBD1 matches 7 bases. Trimming removed 1 base from V and 10 bases from J; junction bases left unmatched: 11. The CDR3 contains 15 residues. Germline values: CDR1 LNHDA, CDR2 SQIVND (reference sequence). The CDR3 DNA follows: TGTGCCAGTAGTATAGTTAGTGAACAGGGGAGCGCGCAGTATTTT. Its protein product is CASSIVSEQGSAQYF.

The chain links TRBV4-3 to TRBJ1-2, with D tentatively TRBD1 (5 bases). The ends were cut back, 1 base at V and 5 bases at J, with 20 bases in the middle. Germline lookup yields CDR1 LGHNA and CDR2 YSLEER. This CDR3 comprises 17 residues. CDR3: CASSQVAGIGGGYGYTF. DNA for the CDR3: TGCGCCAGCAGCCAAGTGGCAGGGATCGGTGGGGGTTATGGCTACACCTTC.

V is TRBV7-3 and J is TRBJ2-7; 8 bases match TRBD2. Trimming removed 8 bases from V and 5 bases from J; junction bases left unmatched: 8. The CDR3 loop spans 13 amino acids. Germline CDR1 reads SGHTA; CDR2 reads FQGTGA. Here the CDR3 reads CASGSGSNHEQYF. DNA for the CDR3: TGTGCCAGCGGCAGCGGGAGTAACCACGAGCAGTACTTC.

The DNA for the CDR3 is TGCGCCAGCAGCCAAGATATGGTTTCACGGGACAGGGGCTACGAGCAGTACTTC. Residues: CASSQDMVSRDRGYEQYF. The chain links TRBV4-1 to TRBJ2-7, with 10 bases aligning to TRBD1. Looked up from germline, CDR1 is MGHRA and CDR2 is YSYEKL. The CDR3 has 18 amino acids. V lost 0 bases to trimming and J lost 3 bases; unmatched junction nucleotides: 11.

V is TRBV30 and J is TRBJ2-3; a possible D gene is TRBD2 (5 bases). Trimming removed 2 bases from V and 6 bases from J, with 12 bases in between. The CDR3 loop spans 13 amino acids. Per the germline V gene, CDR1 is GTSNPN and CDR2 is SVGIG (reference sequence). For the CDR3, the DNA is TGTGCCTGGAGTAGAACTAGTGCCGATACGCAGTATTTT. Translating it yields CAWSRTSADTQYF.

This chain joins TRBV7-2 and TRBJ2-1, with 10 bases identical to TRBD2. The CDR3 totals 14 residues. The V gene's germline CDR1 is SGHTA and CDR2 FQGNSA. V trimming: 2 bases; J trimming: 10 bases; junction bases outside the gene matches: 5. CDR3: CASSLYSGRTEQFF. The CDR3 nucleotides are TGTGCCAGCAGCTTATATAGCGGGAGGACCGAGCAGTTCTTC.

Only one count was recorded for this clone. The genes are TRBV19 and TRBJ1-4; D uncertain. The CDR3 is 15 amino acids. CDR1 LNHDA and CDR2 SQIVND come from the germline V gene (reference sequence). Trimming cost V 6 bases and J 0 bases, with 11 bases left between them. In nucleotides, the CDR3 is TGTGCCAGTAGGGGAGCGGGTGCAACTAATGAAAAACTGTTTTTT. It encodes CASRGAGATNEKLFF.

The chain joins TRBV28 to TRBJ1-2; the D gene is possibly TRBD1 (5 bases). In germline, CDR1 is MDHEN, CDR2 SYDVKM. The V end lost 5 bases, the J end lost 4 bases, and 14 bases lay between the germline ends. The CDR3 length is 14 residues. CDR3 amino acids: CASSAPTEAYGYTF. The CDR3 DNA sequence: TGTGCCAGCAGTGCGCCGACAGAAGCCTATGGCTACACCTTC.

This clone was picked up one time. This rearrangement joins TRBV9 to TRBJ2-1; maybe TRBD2 (6 bases). Germline V gene data show CDR1 as SGDLS and CDR2 as YYNGEE. The CDR3 contains 18 residues. V lost 0 bases and J lost 6, with 22 bases in between. The CDR3 spells CASSVVAGAASRGNEQFF. The CDR3 nucleotides are TGTGCCAGCAGCGTAGTGGCTGGGGCGGCCTCGCGGGGCAATGAGCAGTTCTTC.

This clone was seen a single time. J is TRBJ2-2 and V is TRBV7-2; 7 bases line up with TRBD2. With V trimmed by 6 bases and J by 4 bases, 14 bases remained unmatched. The CDR3 covers 17 residues. The V gene's germline CDR1 is SGHTA and CDR2 FQGNSA. CDR3 DNA: TGTGCCAGCAGACCCCTCGCGACGGGAGGCGGCACCGGGGAGCTGTTTTTT. Protein: CASRPLATGGGTGELFF.

There are a few counts of this clone. The genes are TRBV28 and TRBJ2-7, with D hard to call. V dropped 4 bases and J dropped 2 bases, with 12 bases sitting between them. This CDR3 has 14 residues. CDR1 MDHEN and CDR2 SYDVKM come from the germline V gene. The CDR3 bases are TGTGCCAGCAGTTCTGGTGGGCCGGCCTACGAGCAGTACTTC. As protein: CASSSGGPAYEQYF.

This chain links TRBV5-1 with TRBJ2-7; 10 bases agree with TRBD2. This CDR3 has 13 residues. Germline V lookup: CDR1 SGHRS, CDR2 YFSETQ. With V trimmed by 4 bases and J by 4 bases, 2 bases remained unmatched. The DNA of the CDR3 is TGCGCCAGCAGCCCTAGCGGGAGTTACGAGCAGTACTTC. Protein: CASSPSGSYEQYF.

This sequence joins TRBV5-1 and TRBJ1-2, with D uncertain. Germline CDR1 SGHRS, CDR2 YFSETQ. CDR3 length: 13 amino acids. V lost 5 bases and J 4 bases, leaving 12 bases between the germline ends. The CDR3 here is CASRATISYGYTF. DNA of the CDR3: TGCGCCAGCAGAGCTACAATTAGCTATGGCTACACCTTC.

This clone was found a few times. V and J are TRBV28 and TRBJ1-2; weak D call: TRBD1 (5 bases). Germline V gene lookup returns CDR1 MDHEN and CDR2 SYDVKM. This CDR3 region has 14 residues. The V end lost 5 bases, the J end lost 0 bases, and 10 bases lay between the germline ends. CDR3 nucleotides: TGTGCCAGCAGTCTTCAACAGGCTAACTATGGCTACACCTTC. It is translated as CASSLQQANYGYTF.

The chain links TRBV19 to TRBJ1-2; D is undetermined. The germline V gene encodes CDR1 LNHDA and CDR2 SQIVND (reference sequence). Trimming left V 7 bases short and J 2 bases short, with 11 bases between. The CDR3 loop spans 13 amino acids. CDR3 nucleotide sequence: TGTGCCAGTAAGGTTGGGCTAAACTATGGCTACACCTTC. This translates into CASKVGLNYGYTF.

The chain is built from TRBV4-1 and TRBJ2-5; 8 positions match TRBD1. This CDR3 has 14 residues. The trim removed 4 bases at V and 4 bases at J, leaving 5 bases unmatched. Per germline, CDR1 MGHRA and CDR2 YSYEKL. The CDR3 DNA reads as TGCGCCAGCAGCCTCACGACAGGGGTAGAGACCCAGTACTTC. Its translation is CASSLTTGVETQYF.

The V call is TRBV19, the J call TRBJ1-2; 7 nucleotides line up with TRBD1. The CDR3 runs to 13 residues. Losses at the gene ends were 5 bases for V and 6 bases for J; bases not matched to a gene: 6. Germline V lookup: CDR1 LNHDA, CDR2 SQIVND (reference sequence). The CDR3 region is CASSVDREDGYTF. The CDR3 DNA sequence: TGTGCCAGTAGTGTCGACAGGGAAGATGGCTACACCTTC.

The CDR3 DNA sequence: TGTGCCTGGAGCGATAGCCGGGACAACACAGATACGCAGTATTTT. It codes for CAWSDSRDNTDTQYF. This rearrangement joins TRBV30 to TRBJ2-3; D is perhaps TRBD1 (6 bases). Germline lookup yields CDR1 GTSNPN and CDR2 SVGIG (reference sequence). Trimming removed 3 bases at V and 2 bases at J, with 15 bases between. This CDR3 contains 15 residues.

This chain connects TRBV4-1 to TRBJ2-7, with 9 bases fitting TRBD2. V was pared by 8 bases and J by 1 base, with 6 bases of the junction left unmatched. This CDR3 contains 14 residues. The V gene's germline CDR1 is MGHRA and CDR2 YSYEKL. Here the CDR3 reads CASRAGGGSYEQYF. CDR3 bases: TGCGCCAGCCGAGCGGGGGGCGGTTCCTACGAGCAGTACTTC.

This rearrangement joins TRBV14 to TRBJ1-4; TRBD1 matches 7 bases. With 1 base clipped from V and 7 bases from J, the junction kept 6 bases outside the gene matches. Germline V lookup: CDR1 SGHDN, CDR2 FVKESK. CDR3 length equals 15 residues. CDR3 sequence reads: CASSQAYRGVEKLFF. The DNA of the CDR3 is TGTGCCAGCAGCCAAGCGTACAGGGGTGTTGAAAAACTGTTTTTT. The full variable domain, rest sourced from reference TRBV14 and TRBJ1-4, is EAGVTQFPSHSVIEKGQTVTLRCDPISGHDNLYWYRRVMGKEIKFLLHFVKESKQDESGMPNNRFLAERTGGTYSTLKVQPAELEDSGVYFCASSQAYRGVEKLFFGSGTQLSVL.

V usage is TRBV7-3 and J usage is TRBJ2-3, with 10 bases identical to TRBD1. This CDR3 contains 15 residues. With V trimmed by 4 bases and J by 3 bases, 4 bases remained unmatched. Germline V gene lookup returns CDR1 SGHTA and CDR2 FQGTGA. As DNA, the CDR3 is TGTGCCAGCAGCTCCGGACAGGGGGATACAGATACGCAGTATTTT. Translated, it gives CASSSGQGDTDTQYF.